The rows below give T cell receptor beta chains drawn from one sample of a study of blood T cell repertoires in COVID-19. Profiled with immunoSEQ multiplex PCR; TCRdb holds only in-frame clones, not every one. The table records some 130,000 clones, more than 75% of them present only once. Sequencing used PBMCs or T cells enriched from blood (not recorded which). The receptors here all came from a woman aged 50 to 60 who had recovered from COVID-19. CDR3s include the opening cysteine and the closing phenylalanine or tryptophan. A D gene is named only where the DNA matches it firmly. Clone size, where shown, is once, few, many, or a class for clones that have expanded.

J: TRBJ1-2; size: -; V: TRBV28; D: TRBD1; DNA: TGTGCCAGCAGGTCTCCGGGACAGGGGGGCTATGGCTACACCTTC; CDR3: CASRSPGQGGYGYTF
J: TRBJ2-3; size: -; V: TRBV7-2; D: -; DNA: TGTGCCAGCAGCTCTCAGGGGTTCGACACAGATACGCAGTATTTT; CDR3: CASSSQGFDTDTQYF
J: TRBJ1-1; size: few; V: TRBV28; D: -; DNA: TGTGCCAGCAGTTTAACACCCTCGATCACTGAAGCTTTCTTT; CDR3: CASSLTPSITEAFF
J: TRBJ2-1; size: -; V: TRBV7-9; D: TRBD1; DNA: TGTGCCAGCAGCCCTCCGGGACAGGGCGATGAGCAGTTCTTC; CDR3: CASSPPGQGDEQFF
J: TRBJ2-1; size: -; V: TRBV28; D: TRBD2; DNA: TGTGCCAGCAGTTTCCGGCTAGCGGGGGGGCCGTTCCATGAGCAGTTCTTC; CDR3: CASSFRLAGGPFHEQFF
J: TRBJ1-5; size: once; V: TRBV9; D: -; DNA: TGTGCCAGCAGCTTCAGGGGAGGGGAGGGGCCCCAGCATTTT; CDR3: CASSFRGGEGPQHF
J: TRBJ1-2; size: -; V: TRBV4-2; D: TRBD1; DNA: TGTGCCAGCAGCCATGAAGGCAGCGACAGGGGGCGCGTCTATGGCTACACCTTC; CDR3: CASSHEGSDRGRVYGYTF
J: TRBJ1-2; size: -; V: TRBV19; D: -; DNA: TGTGCCAGTAGTATAATTTCGACAGCGAACTATGGCTACACCTTC; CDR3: CASSIISTANYGYTF
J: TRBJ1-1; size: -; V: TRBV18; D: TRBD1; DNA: TGTGCCAGCTCACCACGGACAGGAGCACTGAACACTGAAGCTTTCTTT; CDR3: CASSPRTGALNTEAFF
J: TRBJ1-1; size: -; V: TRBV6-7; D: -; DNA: TGTGCCAGCAGACCGAGGAAAGCTTTCTTT; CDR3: CASRPRKAFF
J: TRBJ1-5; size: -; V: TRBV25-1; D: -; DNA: TGTGCCAGCAGTGAAAACGGGTATCAGCCCCAGCATTTT; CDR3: CASSENGYQPQHF
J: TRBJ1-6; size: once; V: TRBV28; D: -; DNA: TGTGCCAGCAGCTCCTTCGGTCGTCCCTCACCCCTCCACTTT; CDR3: CASSSFGRPSPLHF
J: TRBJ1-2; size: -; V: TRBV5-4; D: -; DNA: TGTGCCAGCAGCTTGACGGGGAGGGACTATGGCTACACCTTC; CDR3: CASSLTGRDYGYTF
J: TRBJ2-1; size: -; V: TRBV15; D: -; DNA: TGTGCCACCAGCAGCGTCTACTCTCGTGGAGGCTCCTACAATGAGCAGTTCTTC; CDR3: CATSSVYSRGGSYNEQFF
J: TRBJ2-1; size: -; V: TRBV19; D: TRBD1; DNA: TGTGCCAGTAGCGGGGACAGGGGAAGGGGAAATGAGCAGTTCTTC; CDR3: CASSGDRGRGNEQFF
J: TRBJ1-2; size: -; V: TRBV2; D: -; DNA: TGTGCCAGCAGTGAATACAGAGATGGCTACACCTTC; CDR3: CASSEYRDGYTF
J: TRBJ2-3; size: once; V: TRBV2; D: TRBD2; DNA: TGTGCCAGCAGTGGTGGACTAGCGACCCCGGATACGCAGTATTTT; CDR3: CASSGGLATPDTQYF
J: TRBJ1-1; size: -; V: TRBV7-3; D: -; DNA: TGTGCCAGCAGCTTAACCCCCGGGGACACTGAAGCTTTCTTT; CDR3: CASSLTPGDTEAFF
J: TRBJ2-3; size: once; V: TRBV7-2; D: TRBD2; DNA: TGTGCCAGCAGCTTTTTACCAGCGGGGGGGCGCACAGATACGCAGTATTTT; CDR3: CASSFLPAGGRTDTQYF
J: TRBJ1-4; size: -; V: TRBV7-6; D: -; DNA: TGTGCCAGCAGCGCCCAAGGGGTGATAGTGGAAAAACTGTTTTTT; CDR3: CASSAQGVIVEKLFF
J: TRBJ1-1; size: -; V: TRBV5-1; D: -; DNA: TGCGCCAGCAGCCCCGGACTGGGGAGGTGGACTGAAGCTTTCTTT; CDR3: CASSPGLGRWTEAFF
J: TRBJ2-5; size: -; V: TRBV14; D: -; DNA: TGTGCCAGCAGCCGATCGTACGGGGAATACCAAGAGACCCAGTACTTC; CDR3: CASSRSYGEYQETQYF
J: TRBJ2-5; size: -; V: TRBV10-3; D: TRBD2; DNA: TGTGCCATCTCGACTAGCGGGGGAGAAGGGGAGACCCAGTACTTC; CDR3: CAISTSGGEGETQYF
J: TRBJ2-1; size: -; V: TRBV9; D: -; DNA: TGTGCCAGCAGCGCAAGCAGGTTTGCTGAGCAGTTCTTC; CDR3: CASSASRFAEQFF
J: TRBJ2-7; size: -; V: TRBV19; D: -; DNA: TGTGCCAGTAGTATGGGCGGGCCCTACGAGCAGTACTTC; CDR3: CASSMGGPYEQYF
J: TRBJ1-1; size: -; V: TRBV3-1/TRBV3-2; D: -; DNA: TGTGCCAGCAGCCACCACAGGGAGAACACTGAAGCTTTCTTT; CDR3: CASSHHRENTEAFF
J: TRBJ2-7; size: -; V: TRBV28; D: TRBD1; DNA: TGTGCCAGCAGTACACAGGGGGGCGAGCAGTACTTC; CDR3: CASSTQGGEQYF
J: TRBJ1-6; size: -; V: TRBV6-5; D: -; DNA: TGTGCCAGCAGGGCAGCCTATAATTCACCCCTCCACTTT; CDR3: CASRAAYNSPLHF
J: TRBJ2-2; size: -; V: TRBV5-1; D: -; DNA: TGCGCCAGCAGATCCCAGGGTACCGGGGAGCTGTTTTTT; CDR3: CASRSQGTGELFF
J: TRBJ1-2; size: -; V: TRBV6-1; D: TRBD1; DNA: TGTGCCAGCAGTGACCCGACAGGGGGCCATGGCTACACCTTC; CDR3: CASSDPTGGHGYTF
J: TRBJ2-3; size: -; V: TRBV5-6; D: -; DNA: TGTGCCAGCAGCTCGTCAGCGGGAGATACGCAGTATTTT; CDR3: CASSSSAGDTQYF
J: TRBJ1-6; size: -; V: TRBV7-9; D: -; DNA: TGTGCCAGCAGCTTAGGACAGAGCAATAATTCACCCCTCCACTTT; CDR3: CASSLGQSNNSPLHF
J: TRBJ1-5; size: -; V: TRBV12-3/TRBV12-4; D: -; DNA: TGTGCCAGCAGTTTGACAGATGATCAGCCCCAGCATTTT; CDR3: CASSLTDDQPQHF
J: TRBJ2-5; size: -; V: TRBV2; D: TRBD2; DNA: TGTGCCACCAACGTGGCTAGCGGGGGGGTTTGGGAGACCCAGTACTTC; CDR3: CATNVASGGVWETQYF
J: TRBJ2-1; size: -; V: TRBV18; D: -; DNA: TGTGCCAGCTCACCGAGCGGTGGCGCCTACAATGAGCAGTTCTTC; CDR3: CASSPSGGAYNEQFF
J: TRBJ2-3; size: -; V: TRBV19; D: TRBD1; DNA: TGTGCCAGTGGGACAGGGGGCGCGCGGGCAGATACGCAGTATTTT; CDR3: CASGTGGARADTQYF
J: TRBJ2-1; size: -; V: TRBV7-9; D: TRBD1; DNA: TGTGCCAGCAGCTTAGTTAGGACAGGGTCTTCCAATGAGCAGTTCTTC; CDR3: CASSLVRTGSSNEQFF
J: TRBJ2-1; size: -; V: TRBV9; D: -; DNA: TGTGCCAGCAGCGTGAATCTCGGAGATGAGCAGTTCTTC; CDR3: CASSVNLGDEQFF
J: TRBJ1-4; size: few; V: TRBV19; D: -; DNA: TGTGCCAGTGGTGGTGCGCGCGGGGAGGAAAAACTGTTTTTT; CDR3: CASGGARGEEKLFF
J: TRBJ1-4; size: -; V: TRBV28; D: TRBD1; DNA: TGTGCCAGCAGTCCGCCGGGACAGCATAATGAAAAACTGTTTTTT; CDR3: CASSPPGQHNEKLFF
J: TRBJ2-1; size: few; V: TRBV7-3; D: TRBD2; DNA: TGTGCCAGCAGTCCTAGCGGGGGGGCGGACAATGAGCAGTTCTTC; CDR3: CASSPSGGADNEQFF
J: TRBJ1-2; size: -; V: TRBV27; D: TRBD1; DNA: TGTGCCAGCAGTTTTGAAGGGCTCGGGAAAAAGGGGGCCCGTCACTATGGCTACACCTTC; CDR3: CASSFEGLGKKGARHYGYTF
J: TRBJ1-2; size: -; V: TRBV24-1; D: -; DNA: TGTGCCACCAGTGATTCCGGAGTCTATGGCTACACCTTC; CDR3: CATSDSGVYGYTF
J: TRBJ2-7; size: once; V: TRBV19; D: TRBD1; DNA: TGTGCCAGTAGTATAGAGGGACAGTCCTTAGGGGAGCAGTACTTC; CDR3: CASSIEGQSLGEQYF
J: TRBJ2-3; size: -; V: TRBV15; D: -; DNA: TGTGCCACCAGCAGAGTTGGCAGGGGAGGGACAGATACGCAGTATTTT; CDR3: CATSRVGRGGTDTQYF
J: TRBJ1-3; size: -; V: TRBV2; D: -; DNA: TGTGCCAGCAGGGGCGGCAGGGCCACTGGAAACACCATATATTTT; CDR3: CASRGGRATGNTIYF
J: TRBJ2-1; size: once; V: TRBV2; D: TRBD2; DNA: TGTGCCAGCACCGGGGGACTAGCCTATGAGCAGTTCTTC; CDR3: CASTGGLAYEQFF